The entry below gives a single T cell receptor (beta chain) sequence along with its context. This entry is derived from a study of blood T cell repertoires in COVID-19. TCRdb's table, derived via immunoSEQ multiplex PCR, lists solely in-frame clones and lacks some. The table lists roughly 220,000 clones, about 80% of them singletons. This CDR3 is 14 amino acids long. The J segment lost 0 bases and the V segment lost 6 bases, leaving 3 bases of the junction unmatched. Germline-derived CDR1 and CDR2 are SQVTM and ANQGSEA. The chain has TRBV29-1 and TRBJ2-3; 10 bases align to TRBD1. This TCR was sampled from a man aged 40-50 years who had recovered from COVID-19. The specimen was PBMCs or T cells enriched from blood (not recorded which). In DNA form, the CDR3 reads TGCAGCGTGACAGGGGGCGTGAGCACAGATACGCAGTATTTT. The encoded protein is CSVTGGVSTDTQYF.